A single sample is the source of the 13 T cell receptor beta chains below, sequenced in a study of CD8+CD57+ T cells in acquired aplastic anemia. Genomic DNA, serving as template, underwent TCR beta VDJ and CDR3 profiling. Each CDR3 protein gets one entry after TCRdb re-called the reads with MiXCR. The profile shows about 64,000 distinct CDR3 sequences, around 50% of them singletons. Sequenced input: sorted CD4+, CD8+, or CD8+CD57+ T cells (not recorded which) from PBMCs. The receptors come from a human donor in good health, serving as a control.

This clonotype is labeled as medium-sized. V gene TRBV2 combines with J gene TRBJ2-2, with D possibly matching TRBD1 (5 bases). Germline V gives CDR1 SNHLY, CDR2 FYNNEI. V lost 6 bases and J lost 0, with 11 bases in between. CDR3 length: 15 residues. DNA of the CDR3: TGTGCCAGCAGCCTCAGGACATCGAACACCGGGGAGCTGTTTTTT. It specifies CASSLRTSNTGELFF.

The rearrangement links TRBV4-1 to TRBJ1-2; D unclear. Between the trimmed V and J ends, which lost 0 bases and 7 bases, there was a span of 9 bases. The CDR3 spans 13 residues. Per the germline V gene, CDR1 is MGHRA and CDR2 is YSYEKL. CDR3 sequence reads: CASSQDRSGGYTF. CDR3 bases: TGCGCCAGCAGCCAAGATCGCTCAGGTGGCTACACCTTC.

In its sample, this clonotype ranks as medium-sized. The chain employs TRBV9 and TRBJ1-6; the D is unclear. The CDR3 extends over 14 amino acids. The ends were cut back, 2 bases at V and 6 bases at J, with 9 bases in the middle. Germline V gene sequence: CDR1 SGDLS, CDR2 YYNGEE. In DNA form, the CDR3 reads TGTGCCAGCAGCGTGGGAGGGAGTAATTCACCCCTCCACTTT. It is translated as CASSVGGSNSPLHF.

This chain connects TRBV5-6 to TRBJ1-3; 10 bases map to TRBD1. The V segment lost 4 bases and the J segment 4 bases; nucleotides outside the gene matches: 5. This CDR3 contains 15 residues. Germline V gene data show CDR1 as SGHDT and CDR2 as YYEEEE. This CDR3 reads CASSAGTGEGNTIYF. CDR3 bases: TGTGCCAGCAGCGCGGGGACAGGGGAAGGAAACACCATATATTTT.

The chain joins TRBV7-3 to TRBJ2-3; TRBD2 aligns across 11 bases. Germline assignment: CDR1 SGHTA and CDR2 FQGTGA. CDR3 size: 17 residues. The V gene end was trimmed by 1 base and the J gene end by 4 bases; junction bases not matched to a gene: 7. The CDR3 nucleotides read TGTGCCAGCAGCTTAAAAGCCCTAGCGGGAGGTCCAGATACGCAGTATTTT. Translation gives CASSLKALAGGPDTQYF.

This chain connects TRBV2 to TRBJ1-2, with TRBD1 as a possible D gene (5 bases). Germline V gene sequence: CDR1 SNHLY, CDR2 FYNNEI. CDR3 length: 14 residues. V gave up 3 bases and J gave up 6 bases, with 14 bases separating them. CDR3 DNA: TGTGCCAGCAGTGAGCAGGGTGCGGTCCATGGCTACACCTTC. Translating gives CASSEQGAVHGYTF.

This chain uses TRBV15 with TRBJ2-1, with a tentative D call TRBD1 (7 bases). CDR1 is LNHNV, CDR2 YYDKDF, per germline (reference sequence). The CDR3 covers 14 residues. The V end lost 1 base, the J end lost 9 bases, and 13 bases lay between the germline ends. In DNA form, the CDR3 reads TGTGCCACCAGCAGAGGGACGGAGGGGGCTGAGCAGTTCTTC. Protein sequence: CATSRGTEGAEQFF.

Remarks on this clonotype: Mismatch with germline at one junction end may stem from a read error. The rearrangement uses TRBV2 and TRBJ1-5; D call uncertain. The germline V gene encodes CDR1 SNHLY and CDR2 FYNNEI. The CDR3 contains 14 residues. DNA for the CDR3: TGTGCCAGCAGTGAATTGACCGATGTTCCCCGGCCGCGTTTT. Amino acids: CASSELTDVPRPRF.

This sequence joins TRBV29-1 and TRBJ1-1; D unclear. CDR1 SQVTM and CDR2 ANQGSEA come from the germline V gene. This CDR3 contains 11 residues. V was cut by 4 bases and J by 5 bases, with 8 bases left in between. CDR3 sequence (DNA): TGCAGCGTTGGGCCGGATACTGAAGCTTTCTTT. Encoded protein: CSVGPDTEAFF.

This clonotype was seen ten or more times. This chain uses TRBV28 with TRBJ1-5; D may be TRBD1 (5 bases). Germline V gene lookup returns CDR1 MDHEN and CDR2 SYDVKM. Trimming removed 5 bases at V and 6 bases at J, with 14 bases between. This CDR3 has 14 amino acids. The CDR3 sequence is CASSLLRDGQPQHF. As DNA, the CDR3 is TGTGCCAGCAGTCTATTAAGGGACGGTCAGCCCCAGCATTTT.

The chain uses TRBV19 and TRBJ2-2, with 9 bases matching TRBD1. J gave up 5 bases and V 11 bases, and 12 bases lay outside the gene matches. Per the germline V gene, CDR1 is LNHDA and CDR2 is SQIVND (reference sequence). This CDR3 has 15 amino acids. Here the CDR3 reads CAVRTGGAGTGELFF. The DNA of the CDR3 is TGTGCCGTTCGAACAGGGGGCGCGGGGACCGGGGAGCTGTTTTTT.

This chain connects TRBV10-3 to TRBJ1-2, with TRBD1 identical over 7 bases. CDR1 is ENHRY and CDR2 is SYGVKD in the germline V gene. The V gene end was trimmed by 6 bases and the J gene end by 6 bases; junction bases not matched to a gene: 7. The CDR3 consists of 13 residues. CDR3 nucleotide sequence: TGTGCCATCAGGAGGACAGGCGGTAATGGCTACACCTTC. This sequence encodes CAIRRTGGNGYTF.

This clonotype has a count of ten or more. The chain joins TRBV27 to TRBJ2-7, with 13 bases lining up with TRBD2. This CDR3 has 16 amino acids. Germline assignment: CDR1 MNHEY and CDR2 SMNVEV (reference sequence). V dropped 5 bases and J dropped 3; count of bases not matched to a gene: 7. The CDR3 reads CASSPMTSGRSYEQYF. The CDR3 nucleotides are TGTGCCAGCAGTCCAATGACTAGCGGGAGGAGCTACGAGCAGTACTTC.